This record covers a single T cell receptor (beta chain). The data were taken from a study of blood T cell repertoires in COVID-19. Study context: Both acute and convalescent COVID-19 samples were obtained from the United States, Italy and Spain.

Methods used by the authors: Amplification with reference gene primers provided the estimates of nucleated cell counts. Profiled with immunoSEQ multiplex PCR; TCRdb holds only in-frame clones, not every one. Clonal size and the V and J genes are those of that table, whereas D and trimming came from the DNA. The sample shows approximately 200,000 clones, approximately 83% of them seen only once. This clonotype originated in a woman in her 40s with acute COVID-19. The source material was PBMCs or T cells enriched from blood (not recorded which).

In nucleotides, the CDR3 is TGTGCCATCAGTTCAGGGGTTAGCAATCAGCCCCAGCATTTT. Its translation is CAISSGVSNQPQHF. The chain links TRBV10-3 to TRBJ1-5; D may be TRBD1 (6 bases). The V end was cut by 5 bases, the J end by 0 bases, with 8 bases between. The CDR3 totals 14 residues. Germline V CDR1 and CDR2: ENHRY, SYGVKD.